The next 27 T cell receptor beta chains were all read from a single sample in a study of blood T cell repertoires in COVID-19. Assay: immunoSEQ multiplex PCR; the TCRdb copy retains only in-frame clones and omits some. Of about 190,000 clones listed, 88% were seen once; the top ten hold about 6.8%. Sequencing was performed on peripheral blood. These receptors all come from a woman aged 40-49 years who had recovered from COVID-19.

The rearrangement joins TRBV11-2 to TRBJ2-3, with 8 bases identical to TRBD2. This CDR3 has 16 amino acids. V shed 1 base and J 2 bases; nucleotides not matched to a gene: 5. Germline V lookup: CDR1 SGHAT, CDR2 FQNNGV. The CDR3 DNA follows: TGTGCCAGCAGCTTAGCACTAGCGGCCACCACAGATACGCAGTATTTT. This encodes CASSLALAATTDTQYF.

V gene TRBV30 combines with J gene TRBJ2-5, with 7 bases lining up with TRBD1. V lost 1 base and J lost 1; bases outside the gene matches: 6. Germline V gene data show CDR1 as GTSNPN and CDR2 as SVGIG (reference sequence). This CDR3 comprises 15 residues. The CDR3 nucleotides are TGTGCCTGGAGTGGCAGGGGGAGCCTCCAAGAGACCCAGTACTTC. Encoded protein: CAWSGRGSLQETQYF.

The gene calls are TRBV11-2 and TRBJ1-1, with D perhaps TRBD1 (6 bases). V lost 1 base to trimming and J lost 5 bases, with 8 bases between them. The CDR3 length is 13 residues. Germline V lookup: CDR1 SGHAT, CDR2 FQNNGV. The CDR3 DNA is TGTGCCAGCAGCTTAGGGACAGCTACTGAAGCTTTCTTT. Translating it yields CASSLGTATEAFF.

This clone was observed a few times. The chain has TRBV18 and TRBJ1-6, with D tentatively TRBD1 (5 bases). The CDR3 covers 14 residues. Trimming cost V 5 bases and J 7 bases, with 12 bases left between them. The germline V gene encodes CDR1 KGHSH and CDR2 LQKENI. The CDR3 here is CASSGTSRNSPLHF. In DNA, the CDR3 is TGTGCCAGCTCAGGGACTTCCAGGAATTCACCCCTCCACTTT.

The V gene is TRBV27, the J gene TRBJ2-2, with D perhaps TRBD1 (6 bases). There are 16 residues in the CDR3. Germline CDR1 is MNHEY and CDR2 is SMNVEV (reference sequence). The V gene lost 6 bases and the J gene lost 6 bases, with 20 bases spanning the gap. CDR3 in DNA: TGTGCCAGCAGCATGAACAGGGTTGCTGTGGCCGGGGAGCTGTTTTTT. It encodes CASSMNRVAVAGELFF.

The V gene is TRBV28, the J gene TRBJ1-2; a weak D match, TRBD1 (6 bases). CDR1 is MDHEN, CDR2 SYDVKM, per germline. This CDR3 spans 12 amino acids. With 4 bases removed from V and 6 bases from J, the gap between germline ends came to 9 bases. The CDR3: CASSSQGNGYTF. CDR3 nucleotides: TGTGCCAGCAGTTCGCAGGGGAATGGCTACACCTTC.

This chain connects TRBV3-1 (or the pseudogene TRBV3-2) to TRBJ2-3; D might be TRBD1 (5 bases). This CDR3 has 16 residues. CDR1 and CDR2 from the germline V gene are LGHDT and YNNKEL (reference sequence). The V end was cut by 5 bases, the J end by 2 bases, with 17 bases between. The CDR3 nucleotides read TGTGCCAGCAGCGGGGTTGGGGCAGGGTACACAGATACGCAGTATTTT. Amino acid sequence: CASSGVGAGYTDTQYF.

The gene calls are TRBV3-1 (or the pseudogene TRBV3-2) and TRBJ1-5; 7 nucleotides line up with TRBD1. The J segment lost 0 bases and the V segment lost 2 bases, leaving 16 bases of the junction unmatched. The germline V gene encodes CDR1 LGHDT and CDR2 YNNKEL (reference sequence). This CDR3 is 20 amino acids long. The DNA of the CDR3 is TGTGCCAGCAGCCAATCCGCGACAGGGACGATTCCTATTAGCAATCAGCCCCAGCATTTT. Residues: CASSQSATGTIPISNQPQHF.

This clone was found once. The chain uses TRBV18 and TRBJ2-2; TRBD2 matches 9 bases. J gave up 6 bases and V 0 bases, and 2 bases lay outside the gene matches. The V gene's germline CDR1 is KGHSH and CDR2 LQKENI. This CDR3 is built from 15 residues. CDR3 in DNA: TGTGCCAGCTCACCACCGGGACTAGCTGCCGGGGAGCTGTTTTTT. This gives the protein CASSPPGLAAGELFF.

The chain links TRBV27 to TRBJ2-7; TRBD1 might be the D (6 bases). The CDR3 consists of 14 residues. CDR1 and CDR2 (germline): MNHEY, SMNVEV (reference sequence). V was shortened by 6 bases and J by 5 bases, with 17 bases between the two germline ends. The CDR3 DNA reads TGTGCCAGCAGCCTGGGGCAGGGGTTCCACGAGCAGTACTTC. Its protein is CASSLGQGFHEQYF.

This rearrangement joins TRBV10-1 to TRBJ2-2, with 12 bases matching TRBD2. The V gene's germline CDR1 is WNHNN and CDR2 SYGVQD (reference sequence). Germline trimming cut 4 bases from V and 3 bases from J; bases unmatched to any gene: 18. The CDR3 runs to 21 residues. The CDR3 DNA is TGCGCCAGCAGTGGCAGGGAGGAGACTAGCGGGAGATCTGGGGACACCGGGGAGCTGTTTTTT. This codes for CASSGREETSGRSGDTGELFF.

The table lists this clone with a few counts. The rearrangement links TRBV2 to TRBJ1-2; no clear D gene. The CDR3 consists of 11 residues. Trimming shortened V by 8 bases and J by 1 base, and 5 bases separated the two germline ends. CDR1 and CDR2 from the germline V gene are SNHLY and FYNNEI. In DNA, the CDR3 is TGTGCCAGCCAGATTAACTATGGCTACACCTTC. It yields the protein CASQINYGYTF. Using reference TRBV2 and TRBJ1-2 for the parts outside the CDR3, the full variable domain is EPEVTQTPSHQVTQMGQEVILRCVPISNHLYFYWYRQILGQKVEFLVSFYNNEISEKSEIFDDQFSVERPDGSNFTLKIRSTKLEDSAMYFCASQINYGYTFGSGTRLTVV.

This chain uses TRBV19 with TRBJ2-7, with 8 bases lining up with TRBD1. The V and J ends lost 3 bases and 2 bases, in that order; junction bases with no gene match: 3. Germline CDR1 reads LNHDA; CDR2 reads SQIVND (reference sequence). This CDR3 spans 14 amino acids. The CDR3 protein is CASSIGTGAYEQYF. CDR3 in DNA: TGTGCCAGTAGTATTGGGACAGGAGCCTACGAGCAGTACTTC.

The chain recombines TRBV18 with TRBJ2-6, with D possibly being TRBD2 (5 bases). CDR1 KGHSH and CDR2 LQKENI come from the germline V gene. This CDR3 comprises 15 residues. V dropped 1 base and J dropped 2 bases, with 6 bases sitting between them. The CDR3 DNA reads as TGTGCCAGCTCACCACGGCGGGCTGGGGCCAACGTCCTGACTTTC. It codes for CASSPRRAGANVLTF.

A remark on this clone: Other DNA sequences in the sample encode the same CDR3. V and J are TRBV24-1 and TRBJ1-2; no reliable D call. CDR1 is KGHDR and CDR2 is SFDVKD in the germline V gene. V was clipped by 5 bases and J by 7 bases, with 10 bases between them. This CDR3 spans 12 amino acids. In DNA form, the CDR3 reads TGTGCCACCAGTGCCGGTGGAGCTGGCTACACCTTC. This translates into CATSAGGAGYTF.

The chain joins TRBV6-5 to TRBJ2-1; 9 nucleotides agree with TRBD1. The CDR3 is 13 residues long. V was pared by 11 bases and J by 3 bases, with 5 bases of the junction left unmatched. From germline, CDR1 is MNHEY and CDR2 SVGAGI. The CDR3 DNA follows: TGTGCCGCGCGGGACAGGGACTACAATGAGCAGTTCTTC. This translates into CAARDRDYNEQFF.

The CDR3 loop reads CASSLETGGGTFF. As DNA, the CDR3 is TGTGCCAGCAGCTTAGAGACAGGCGGGGGGACTTTCTTT. The chain employs TRBV7-9 and TRBJ1-1; the D gene is possibly TRBD1 (6 bases). The germline V gene encodes CDR1 SEHNR and CDR2 FQNEAQ (reference sequence). V was cut by 1 base and J by 12 bases, with 15 bases left in between. The CDR3 is 13 residues long.

This chain joins TRBV28 and TRBJ1-3; 7 bases align to TRBD1. Trimming took 6 bases from V and 4 from J; bases not matched to a gene: 3. Germline V gene sequence: CDR1 MDHEN, CDR2 SYDVKM. The CDR3 consists of 13 residues. CDR3 region: CASRGTAGNTIYF. CDR3 sequence (DNA): TGTGCCAGCAGGGGGACAGCCGGAAACACCATATATTTT.

The chain uses TRBV28 and TRBJ2-3; 7 bases align to TRBD2. The CDR3 is 16 residues long. CDR1 is MDHEN, CDR2 SYDVKM, per germline. V was clipped by 5 bases and J by 5 bases; unmatched bases: 13. The CDR3 is CASSEGGSRLGDTQYF. In nucleotides, the CDR3 is TGTGCCAGCAGTGAAGGCGGGAGTAGGTTGGGAGATACGCAGTATTTT.

The chain couples TRBV2 to TRBJ2-7; 7 bases are a match to TRBD2. The CDR3 loop spans 15 amino acids. Germline CDR1 reads SNHLY; CDR2 reads FYNNEI. Trimming took 1 base from V and 9 from J; bases not matched to a gene: 12. The CDR3 coding sequence is TGTGCCAGCAGTGAAGGTCTAGCGGTGGTATCAGGGCAGTACTTC. Protein: CASSEGLAVVSGQYF. The full variable domain, completed using reference TRBV2 and TRBJ2-7, is EPEVTQTPSHQVTQMGQEVILRCVPISNHLYFYWYRQILGQKVEFLVSFYNNEISEKSEIFDDQFSVERPDGSNFTLKIRSTKLEDSAMYFCASSEGLAVVSGQYFGPGTRLTVT.

The chain links TRBV9 to TRBJ1-3, with unresolved D. The V end lost 1 base, the J end lost 3 bases, and 5 bases lay between the germline ends. The length of the CDR3 is 13 residues. The germline V gene encodes CDR1 SGDLS and CDR2 YYNGEE. The CDR3 region has the DNA TGTGCCAGCAGCGTACCTAATGGAAACACCATATATTTT. Translating it yields CASSVPNGNTIYF.

This clone has a handful of counts. The chain is built from TRBV27 and TRBJ2-3; perhaps TRBD2 as D (6 bases). This CDR3 is 15 amino acids long. Germline V lookup: CDR1 MNHEY, CDR2 SMNVEV (reference sequence). Trimming cost V 3 bases and J 0 bases, with 10 bases left between them. Written as DNA, the CDR3 is TGTGCCAGCAGTTTCCGCGGGATAAGCACAGATACGCAGTATTTT. This translates into CASSFRGISTDTQYF.

The chain carries TRBV7-9 and TRBJ2-3; TRBD1 aligns across 7 bases. The CDR3 sequence is 15 residues long. V lost 6 bases, J lost 1 base, and 7 bases stayed unmatched. Germline CDR1 is SEHNR and CDR2 is FQNEAQ (reference sequence). The CDR3 protein is CASSQGDSRTDTQYF. DNA for the CDR3: TGTGCCAGCAGTCAGGGGGACAGCCGCACAGATACGCAGTATTTT.

The V call is TRBV5-1, the J call TRBJ2-5, with 9 positions matching TRBD2. CDR3 length equals 14 residues. Germline V gives CDR1 SGHRS, CDR2 YFSETQ. The trim removed 3 bases at V and 5 bases at J, leaving 5 bases unmatched. In DNA form, the CDR3 reads TGCGCCAGCAGCTATGGGACTAGCAGGGAGACCCAGTACTTC. It yields the protein CASSYGTSRETQYF.

The gene calls are TRBV19 and TRBJ1-3; tentative D call: TRBD1 (5 bases). Germline values: CDR1 LNHDA, CDR2 SQIVND (reference sequence). This CDR3 has 15 amino acids. V was clipped by 6 bases and J by 0 bases, with 12 bases between them. In DNA, the CDR3 is TGTGCCAGTAGGGGGCTCCACGACTCTGGAAACACCATATATTTT. Amino acid sequence: CASRGLHDSGNTIYF.

This clone showed up just once. The V gene is TRBV27, the J gene TRBJ2-2; tentatively, D is TRBD1 (6 bases). The CDR3 has 12 residues. The V gene's germline CDR1 is MNHEY and CDR2 SMNVEV (reference sequence). Trimming cost V 5 bases and J 13 bases, with 14 bases left between them. The CDR3 nucleotides are TGTGCCAGCAGTCCTGGGGGCAGAAGGCTGTTTTTT. Translated: CASSPGGRRLFF.

CDR3 sequence (DNA): TGCGCCAGCAGCTTGGGGACTAGCGGGAGCCATGAGCAGTTCTTC. Translating it yields CASSLGTSGSHEQFF. The rearrangement links TRBV5-1 to TRBJ2-1; the match to TRBD2 covers 13 bases. The CDR3 has 15 residues. V lost 0 bases and J lost 8; bases outside the gene matches: 2. CDR1 is SGHRS and CDR2 is YFSETQ in the germline V gene. Combining the CDR3 with reference TRBV5-1 and TRBJ2-1 gives the whole variable domain KAGVTQTPRYLIKTRGQQVTLSCSPISGHRSVSWYQQTPGQGLQFLFEYFSETQRNKGNFPGRFSGRQFSNSRSEMNVSTLELGDSALYLCASSLGTSGSHEQFFGPGTRLTVL.